A selection of T cell receptor beta chains follows, all from one sample in a study of blood T cell repertoires in COVID-19. The assay was immunoSEQ multiplex PCR, and TCRdb's table has in-frame clones only and misses some. The sample consists of approximately 150,000 clones, around nine tenths of them appearing once. The specimen sequenced was peripheral blood. The receptor set was obtained from a human donor in a cohort sampled during active COVID-19. CDR3s include the opening cysteine and the closing phenylalanine or tryptophan. The D gene is left open where the match is weak. Size is omitted from some rows. Given values are once, few, many or a class for expanded clones.

cdr3_length,d_call,j_call,clone_size,v_call,cdr3_nt,cdr3_aa
13,NA,TRBJ2-3,NA,TRBV6-4,TGTGCCAGCAGTGAGCGGGACACAGATACGCAGTATTTT,CASSERDTDTQYF
13,NA,TRBJ2-3,NA,TRBV6-5,TGTGCCAGCAGTTACGCCTACACAGATACGCAGTATTTT,CASSYAYTDTQYF
14,NA,TRBJ1-1,NA,TRBV18,TGTGCCAGCCTGCTGGGGGCCCAGAACACTGAAGCTTTCTTT,CASLLGAQNTEAFF
12,NA,TRBJ1-2,NA,TRBV9,TGTGCCAGCAGCGCGGGGGGGAATGGCTACACCTTC,CASSAGGNGYTF
14,NA,TRBJ1-2,NA,TRBV19,TGTGCCAGTAGTACCTCGAGGGATAACTATGGCTACACCTTC,CASSTSRDNYGYTF
12,NA,TRBJ2-5,NA,TRBV6-1,TGTGCCAGCAGTGAACAGCAAGAGACCCAGTACTTC,CASSEQQETQYF
17,TRBD1,TRBJ2-2,NA,TRBV7-3,TGTGCCAGCAGCTCGCGTCGACAGGGGGCGACCACCGGGGAGCTGTTTTTT,CASSSRRQGATTGELFF
13,NA,TRBJ1-5,few,TRBV3-1/TRBV3-2,TGTGCCAGCAGCCAAGGTCATCAACAGCCCCAGCATTTT,CASSQGHQQPQHF
15,TRBD1,TRBJ2-6,NA,TRBV6-5,TGTGCCAGCAGTTCGAGGGGGCGCTGGGCCAACGTCCTGACTTTC,CASSSRGRWANVLTF
13,NA,TRBJ2-2,NA,TRBV11-1,TGTGCCAGCAGCTTACCGGGGGACGGGGAGCTGTTTTTT,CASSLPGDGELFF
15,TRBD1,TRBJ1-4,NA,TRBV5-4,TGTGCCAGCAGCGTCGGGACAGCAACTAATGAAAAACTGTTTTTT,CASSVGTATNEKLFF
15,TRBD2,TRBJ2-3,NA,TRBV11-3,TGTGCCAGCAGCTTAGGCGGGGGGGCCGAGGATACGCAGTATTTT,CASSLGGGAEDTQYF